A selection of T cell receptor beta chains follows, all from one sample in a study of T cell repertoires in cytomegalovirus infection. From the reads, TCRdb called clonotypes with MiXCR, one entry per CDR3 protein. Of 110,000 to 150,000 distinct CDR3 sequences listed, more than 25% were seen once; the top ten hold roughly 47%. These TCRs' antigens remain unknown. This material consisted of CD8+ T cells from cultured PBMCs, taken from culture after CMV antigen stimulation. The receptor source for this set is a human donor in good health (CMV status not recorded). Some clones in this sample may be carry-over from other donors' samples. Both conserved end residues are part of each CDR3. A D gene is named only where the DNA matches it firmly. For some rows the clone size is stated as once, few or many, or as a class when expanded; others skip it.

TRBJ1-1	TRBD1	TRBV2	NA	TGTGCCAGCAGTCATGCGGAGGATCCAGGGGGGATAGGAGGCACTGAAGCTTTCTTT	CASSHAEDPGGIGGTEAFF
TRBJ1-1	NA	TRBV4-1	many	TGCGCCAGCAGCCATGCAATGGGGAGGAACACTGAAGCTTTCTTT	CASSHAMGRNTEAFF
TRBJ2-1	NA	TRBV20-1	NA	TGCAGTGCCCCCTGGGGGGCCTCCTACAATGAGCAGTTCTTC	CSAPWGASYNEQFF
TRBJ2-1	TRBD2	TRBV12-3/TRBV12-4	few	TGTGCCAGCAGCGCCGCCGGGACTAGCGAGAATGAGCAGTTCTTC	CASSAAGTSENEQFF
TRBJ2-7	NA	TRBV12-3/TRBV12-4	NA	TGTGCCAGCAGACCTCTTGGTGAGGTCGAGCAGTACTTC	CASRPLGEVEQYF
TRBJ1-1	NA	TRBV28	few	TGTGCCAGCAGGGAACCCGGGACGGACAACACTGAAGCTTTCTTT	CASREPGTDNTEAFF
TRBJ2-1	NA	TRBV7-3	many	TGTGCCAGCAGCTCTCCGGGACAAAGCTCCTACAATGAGCAGTTCTTC	CASSSPGQSSYNEQFF
TRBJ1-2	TRBD1	TRBV7-9	NA	TGTGCCAGCAGTTTGAGGACAGGGTCATTGGACTATGGCTACACCTTC	CASSLRTGSLDYGYTF
TRBJ2-7	NA	TRBV7-9	NA	TGTGCCAGCAGCCCTATGGTTTCCTACGAGCAGTACTTC	CASSPMVSYEQYF
TRBJ1-2	NA	TRBV14	once	TGTGCCAGCAGCCAGGAAGGGGTACTTTACTATGGCTACACCTTC	CASSQEGVLYYGYTF
TRBJ1-6	TRBD1	TRBV6-5	few	TGTGCCAGCAGTTACCGAGCATGGACAGGGGGGAATTCACCCCTCCACTTT	CASSYRAWTGGNSPLHF
TRBJ1-1	NA	TRBV29-1	NA	TGCAGCGTTGAAGATCGAATGCGCAGCATGAACACTGAAGCTTTCTTT	CSVEDRMRSMNTEAFF
TRBJ2-1	TRBD2	TRBV11-1	many	TGTGCCAGCCGAGCCCGACTAGCGGGGGAGTACAATGAGCAGTTCTTC	CASRARLAGEYNEQFF
TRBJ2-7	TRBD2	TRBV7-6	NA	TGTGCCAGCAGCTTAGCGGGTTCGGGACTAGCGCTCGAGCAGTACTTC	CASSLAGSGLALEQYF
TRBJ2-7	NA	TRBV3-1	NA	TGTGCCAGCAGTCAAGAGGGGGGTCGACCTTACGAGCAGTACTTC	CASSQEGGRPYEQYF
TRBJ2-5	NA	TRBV6-2/TRBV6-3	NA	TGTGCCAGCAGGCACTACGACCTGACCCAGTACTTC	CASRHYDLTQYF
TRBJ1-2	NA	TRBV6-6	few	TGTGCCAGCAGTTATAATGGGGTCTTCTATGGCTACACCTTC	CASSYNGVFYGYTF
TRBJ2-7	NA	TRBV7-9	NA	TGTGCCAGCAGCTTCCCTAGCGGGACAGGGGACTACGAGCAGTACTTC	CASSFPSGTGDYEQYF
TRBJ2-3	NA	TRBV19	few	TGTGCCAGTAGTATGATGACAGTAAGACCCGGGACTGCCAAGGATACGCAGTATTTT	CASSMMTVRPGTAKDTQYF
TRBJ1-1	NA	TRBV6-1	few	TGTGCCAGCAGTGTCCGGGGCAGCGCTTCTAACACTGAAGCTTTCTTT	CASSVRGSASNTEAFF
TRBJ1-1	NA	TRBV19	NA	TGTGCCAGTCGGAAGGTGACTGAAGCTTTCTTT	CASRKVTEAFF
TRBJ2-2	TRBD2	TRBV7-6	many	TGTGCCAGCAGGCCAAAGACTAGCAGCACCGGGGAGCTGTTTTTT	CASRPKTSSTGELFF
TRBJ1-4	NA	TRBV28	many	TGTGCCAGCAGTCCCTCGACGGGGATGCCTAATGAAAAACTGTTTTTT	CASSPSTGMPNEKLFF
TRBJ2-5	TRBD1	TRBV7-7	many	TGTGCCAGCAGCAAACGACAGGGGGCCTGGGAGACCCAGTACTTC	CASSKRQGAWETQYF
TRBJ2-1	TRBD2	TRBV7-6	NA	TGTGCCAGCAGCTTTACTAGCGGGGAAGACTACAATGAGCAGTTCTTC	CASSFTSGEDYNEQFF
TRBJ2-6	TRBD2	TRBV11-3	NA	TGTGCCAGCTCTCGGGGGGTAGGACTCTCTGGGGCCAACGTCCTGACTTTC	CASSRGVGLSGANVLTF
TRBJ2-2	NA	TRBV10-3	few	TGTGCCATCAGTGAGCGGGACCAAAACGAAGGGGAGCTGTTTTTT	CAISERDQNEGELFF
TRBJ1-1	NA	TRBV7-6	few	TGTGCCAGCAGCCCTAAAGGACAGCTCATGAACACTGAAGCTTTCTTT	CASSPKGQLMNTEAFF
TRBJ2-2	NA	TRBV24-1	few	TGTGCCACCAGTTGGGGTCCCGGGGAGCTGTTTTTT	CATSWGPGELFF
TRBJ2-1	TRBD2	TRBV5-1	NA	TGCGCCAGCAGTCAAAGTGGTGGGGAGGGTGAGCAGTTCTTC	CASSQSGGEGEQFF
TRBJ2-1	NA	TRBV7-9	NA	TGTGCCAGCAGCTATCACAGTGGGCATACATCTGAGCAGTTCTTC	CASSYHSGHTSEQFF
TRBJ2-1	TRBD2	TRBV7-2	few	TGTGCCAGCAGCTTTTGGCTAGCGGGGGCCCCGGCTTCCAATGAGCAGTTCTTC	CASSFWLAGAPASNEQFF
TRBJ1-2	NA	TRBV4-1	few	TGCGCCAGCAGCCAAGATCCAGGGAACTATGGCTACACCTTC	CASSQDPGNYGYTF
TRBJ1-1	NA	TRBV7-4	NA	TGTGCCAGCAGCCACAGGGAGATGAACACTGAAGCTTTCTTT	CASSHREMNTEAFF
TRBJ1-1	NA	TRBV2	NA	TGTGCCAGCAGTAGGAGGGGTAACACTGAAGCTTTCTTT	CASSRRGNTEAFF
TRBJ2-7	NA	TRBV4-1	few	TGCGCCAGCAGCCAGGGCGGACAACCGTTCTACGAGCAGTACTTC	CASSQGGQPFYEQYF
TRBJ2-2	NA	TRBV29-1	NA	TGCAGCGTTGTGGGGGGTAACACCGGGGAGCTGTTTTTT	CSVVGGNTGELFF
TRBJ1-2	NA	TRBV12-3/TRBV12-4	few	TGTGCCAGCAGCCCCGGGGGGGGCTATGGCTACACCTTC	CASSPGGGYGYTF
TRBJ2-1	TRBD2	TRBV30	NA	TGTGCCTGCTATAGCGGGGGGGCCTACAATGAGCAGTTCTTC	CACYSGGAYNEQFF
TRBJ2-7	TRBD1	TRBV12-3/TRBV12-4	NA	TGTGCCAGCAGCCGGACAGGGGGCCGCTACGAGCAGTACTTC	CASSRTGGRYEQYF
TRBJ1-1	NA	TRBV19	NA	TGTGCCAGTAAGGCGTCAATGAACACTGAAGCTTTCTTT	CASKASMNTEAFF
TRBJ1-2	NA	TRBV20-1	NA	TGCAGTGCTAGAGACCACCGGAGGGGGTCGGATGGCTACACCTTC	CSARDHRRGSDGYTF
TRBJ2-3	NA	TRBV7-8	many	TGTGCCAGCAGCTCTGAGGTAGTCACAGATACGCAGTATTTT	CASSSEVVTDTQYF
TRBJ2-7	NA	TRBV12-3/TRBV12-4	NA	TGTGCCAGCAGTTTTGACGATAGGGGGGGCGAGCAGTACTTC	CASSFDDRGGEQYF
TRBJ2-7	TRBD1	TRBV5-6	NA	TGTGCCAGCACCTTCGGGACAGGAGGCTACGAGCAGTACTTC	CASTFGTGGYEQYF
TRBJ2-2	NA	TRBV15	NA	TGTGCCACCAGCAGTCGGGGGAACACCGGGGAGCTGTTTTTT	CATSSRGNTGELFF
TRBJ2-6	NA	TRBV7-9	NA	TGTGCCAGCAGCACATTGACGAAGGACAGTCACTCTGGGGCCAACGTCCTGACTTTC	CASSTLTKDSHSGANVLTF
TRBJ2-7	TRBD1	TRBV6-5	NA	TGTGCCAGCACCCTCGCCACCGGGACAGGCTCCTACGAGCAGTACTTC	CASTLATGTGSYEQYF
TRBJ1-2	TRBD1	TRBV7-2	many	TGTGCCAGCAGCTTATTGGGGGGGGCAGGGGGCAGCTATGGCTACACCTTC	CASSLLGGAGGSYGYTF
TRBJ2-3	TRBD2	TRBV2	few	TGTGCCAGCAGCCCTAGCGGGGGGGAGACAGATACGCAGTATTTT	CASSPSGGETDTQYF
TRBJ2-1	TRBD2	TRBV19	NA	TGTGCCAGTAGTTTCCTAGCGGGGTCCTACAATGAGCAGTTCTTC	CASSFLAGSYNEQFF
TRBJ2-5	TRBD2	TRBV12-3/TRBV12-4	NA	TGTGCCAGCAGCCAAAGACTAGCGGGGGAAGAGACCCAGTACTTC	CASSQRLAGEETQYF
TRBJ2-3	TRBD2	TRBV7-6	many	TGTGCCAGCAGCTTAGGGACTAGCGCTGATACGCAGTATTTT	CASSLGTSADTQYF
TRBJ1-6	NA	TRBV12-3/TRBV12-4	NA	TGTGCCAGCAGCCCGAGGGGGTTGGATTCACCCCTCCACTTT	CASSPRGLDSPLHF